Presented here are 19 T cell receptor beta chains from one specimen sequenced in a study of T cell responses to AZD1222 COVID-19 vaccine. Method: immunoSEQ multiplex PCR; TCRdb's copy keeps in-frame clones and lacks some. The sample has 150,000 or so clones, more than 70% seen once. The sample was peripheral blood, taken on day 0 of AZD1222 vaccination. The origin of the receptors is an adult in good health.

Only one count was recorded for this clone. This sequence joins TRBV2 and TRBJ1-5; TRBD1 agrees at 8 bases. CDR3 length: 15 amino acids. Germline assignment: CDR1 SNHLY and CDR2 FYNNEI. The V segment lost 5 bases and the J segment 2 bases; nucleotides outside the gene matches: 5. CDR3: CASSKTGVGNQPQHF. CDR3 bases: TGTGCCAGCAGTAAGACAGGGGTGGGCAATCAGCCCCAGCATTTT.

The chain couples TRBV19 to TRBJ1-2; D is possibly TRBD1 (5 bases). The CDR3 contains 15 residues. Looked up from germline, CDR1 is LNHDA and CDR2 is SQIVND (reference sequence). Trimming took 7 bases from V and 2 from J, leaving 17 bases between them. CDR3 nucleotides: TGTGCCAGTACCTATCGTGGCAGGGAAAACTATGGCTACACCTTC. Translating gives CASTYRGRENYGYTF.

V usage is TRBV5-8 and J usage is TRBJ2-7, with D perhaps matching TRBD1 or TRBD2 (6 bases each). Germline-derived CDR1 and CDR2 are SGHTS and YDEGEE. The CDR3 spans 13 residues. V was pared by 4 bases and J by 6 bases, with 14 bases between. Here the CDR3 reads CASSPWGAFEQYF. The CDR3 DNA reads TGTGCCAGCAGCCCCTGGGGGGCTTTCGAGCAGTACTTC.

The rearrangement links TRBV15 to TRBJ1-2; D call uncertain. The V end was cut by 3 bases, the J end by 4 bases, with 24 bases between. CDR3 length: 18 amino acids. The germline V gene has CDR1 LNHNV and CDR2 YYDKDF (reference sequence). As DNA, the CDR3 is TGTGCCACCAGCAGTGACCAGAGAGCCTCTAAATCGGGCTATGGCTACACCTTC. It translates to CATSSDQRASKSGYGYTF.

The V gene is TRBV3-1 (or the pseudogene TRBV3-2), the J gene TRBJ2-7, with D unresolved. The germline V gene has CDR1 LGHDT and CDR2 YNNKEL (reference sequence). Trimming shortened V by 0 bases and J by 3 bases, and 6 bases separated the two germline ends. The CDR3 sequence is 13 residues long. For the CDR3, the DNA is TGTGCCAGCAGCCAAGAAGTCCTCTACGAGCAGTACTTC. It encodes CASSQEVLYEQYF.

CDR3 amino acids: CASSLSAGAHVTQYF. The CDR3 DNA is TGTGCCAGCAGTCTTTCCGCCGGGGCCCACGTTACGCAGTATTTT. The chain has TRBV27 and TRBJ2-3; D is possibly TRBD1 or TRBD2 (5 bases each). Germline-derived CDR1 and CDR2 are MNHEY and SMNVEV (reference sequence). V was clipped by 5 bases and J by 8 bases, with 20 bases between them. This CDR3 is built from 15 residues.

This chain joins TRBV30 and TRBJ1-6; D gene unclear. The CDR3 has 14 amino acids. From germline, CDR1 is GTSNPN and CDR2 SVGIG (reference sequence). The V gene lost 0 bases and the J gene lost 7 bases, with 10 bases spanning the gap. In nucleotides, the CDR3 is TGTGCCTGGAGTGTAGATAGAGGGAATTCACCCCTCCACTTT. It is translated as CAWSVDRGNSPLHF.

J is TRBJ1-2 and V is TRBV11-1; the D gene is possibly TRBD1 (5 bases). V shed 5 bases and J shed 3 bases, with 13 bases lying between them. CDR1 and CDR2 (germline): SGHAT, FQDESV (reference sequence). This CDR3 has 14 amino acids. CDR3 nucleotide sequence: TGTGCCAGCAGCAATGAACTGGGGCACTATGGCTACACCTTC. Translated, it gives CASSNELGHYGYTF.

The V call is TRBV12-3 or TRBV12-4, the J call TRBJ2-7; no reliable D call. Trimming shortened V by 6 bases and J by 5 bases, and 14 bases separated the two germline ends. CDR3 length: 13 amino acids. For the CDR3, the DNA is TGTGCCAGCAGCCCCCCTAGTCGGCACGAGCAGTACTTC. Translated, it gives CASSPPSRHEQYF.

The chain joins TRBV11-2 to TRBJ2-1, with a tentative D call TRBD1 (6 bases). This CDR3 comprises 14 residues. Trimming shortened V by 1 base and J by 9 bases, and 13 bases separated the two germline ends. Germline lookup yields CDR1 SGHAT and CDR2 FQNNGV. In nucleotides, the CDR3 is TGTGCCAGCAGCTTAGGTGGGGGCTACTCTGAGCAGTTCTTC. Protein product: CASSLGGGYSEQFF. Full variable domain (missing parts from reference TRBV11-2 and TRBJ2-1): EAGVAQSPRYKIIEKRQSVAFWCNPISGHATLYWYQQILGQGPKLLIQFQNNGVVDDSQLPKDRFSAERLKGVDSTLKIQPAKLEDSAVYLCASSLGGGYSEQFFGPGTRLTVL.

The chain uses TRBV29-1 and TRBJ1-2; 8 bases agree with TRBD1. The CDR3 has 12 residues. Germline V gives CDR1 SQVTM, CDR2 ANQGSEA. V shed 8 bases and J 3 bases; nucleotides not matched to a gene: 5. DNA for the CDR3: TGCAGCCCATGGACAGGGCACTATGGCTACACCTTC. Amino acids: CSPWTGHYGYTF.

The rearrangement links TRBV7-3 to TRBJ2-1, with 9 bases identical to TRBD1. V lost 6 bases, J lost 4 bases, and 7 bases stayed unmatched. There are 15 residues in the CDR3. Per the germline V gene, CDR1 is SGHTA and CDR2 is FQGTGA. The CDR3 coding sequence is TGTGCCAGCAGTTCTCCGGGACAGGGATACAATGAGCAGTTCTTC. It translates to CASSSPGQGYNEQFF.

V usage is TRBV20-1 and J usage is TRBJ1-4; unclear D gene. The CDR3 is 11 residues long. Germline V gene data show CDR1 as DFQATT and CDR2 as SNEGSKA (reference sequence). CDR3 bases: TGCGGAGGCCTTTCCAATGAAAAACTGTTTTTT. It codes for CGGLSNEKLFF.

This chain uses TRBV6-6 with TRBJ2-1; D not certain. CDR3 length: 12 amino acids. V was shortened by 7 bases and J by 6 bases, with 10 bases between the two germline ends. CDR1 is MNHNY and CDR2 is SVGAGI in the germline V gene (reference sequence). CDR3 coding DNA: TGTGCCAGCACCGCTGTTCGCAATGAGCAGTTCTTC. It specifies CASTAVRNEQFF.

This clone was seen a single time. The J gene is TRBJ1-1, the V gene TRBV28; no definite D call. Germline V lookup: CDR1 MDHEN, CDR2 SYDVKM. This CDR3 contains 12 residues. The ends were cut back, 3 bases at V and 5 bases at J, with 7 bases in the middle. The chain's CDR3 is CASSFTGTEAFF. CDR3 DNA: TGTGCCAGCAGTTTTACGGGGACTGAAGCTTTCTTT.

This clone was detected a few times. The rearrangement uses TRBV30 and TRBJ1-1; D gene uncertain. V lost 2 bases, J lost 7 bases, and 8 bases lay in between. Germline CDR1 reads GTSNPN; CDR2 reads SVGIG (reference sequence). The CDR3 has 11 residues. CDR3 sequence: CAWSSYDEAFF. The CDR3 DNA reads TGTGCCTGGAGTAGTTACGATGAAGCTTTCTTT.

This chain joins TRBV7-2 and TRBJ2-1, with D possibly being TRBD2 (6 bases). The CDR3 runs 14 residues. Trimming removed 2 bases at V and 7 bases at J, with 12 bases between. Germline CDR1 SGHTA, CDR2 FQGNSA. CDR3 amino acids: CASSLWDSLNEQFF. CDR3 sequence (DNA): TGTGCCAGCAGCTTATGGGACTCCCTTAATGAGCAGTTCTTC.

Here the CDR3 reads CASRVVGTNYGYTF. CDR3 coding DNA: TGTGCCAGCAGAGTCGTTGGGACGAACTATGGCTACACCTTC. The chain combines TRBV6-6 with TRBJ1-2; D is perhaps TRBD1 (5 bases). Germline CDR1 and CDR2: MNHNY and SVGAGI (reference sequence). The ends were cut back, 6 bases at V and 2 bases at J, with 13 bases in the middle. The CDR3 is 14 amino acids.

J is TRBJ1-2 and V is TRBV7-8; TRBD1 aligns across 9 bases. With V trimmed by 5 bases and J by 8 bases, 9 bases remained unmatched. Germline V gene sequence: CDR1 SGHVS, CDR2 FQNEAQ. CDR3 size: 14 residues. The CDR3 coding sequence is TGTGCCAGCAGCCCGAACAGGGGGCTCGTCGGCTACACCTTC. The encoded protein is CASSPNRGLVGYTF. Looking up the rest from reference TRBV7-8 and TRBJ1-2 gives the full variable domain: GAGVSQSPRYKVAKRGQDVALRCDPISGHVSLFWYQQALGQGPEFLTYFQNEAQLDKSGLPSDRFFAERPEGSVSTLKIQRTQQEDSAVYLCASSPNRGLVGYTFGSGTRLTVV.